This TCR beta chain stems from a study of human T cells and chemical hapten exposure. Points from the study as a whole: High-frequency TCRs, those above 1 in 1000, stayed the same after DPC sensitization.

Time point: patch test 2, 6 weeks after DPC sensitization. As for treatment: therapeutic diphenylcyclopropenone sensitization with weekly scalp DPC. TCRdb re-called the RACE reads with MiXCR, one entry per CDR3 protein. The repertoire holds 35,000 to 45,000 distinct CDR3 sequences, with just under 9% as singletons. A note on this clonotype: The antigen is not known.

The origin of this receptor is a woman aged 40 to 50 with alopecia areata. Some clones in this sample may be carry-over from other donors' samples. The specimen comprised whole blood, sampled in connection with sensitization to the hapten diphenylcyclopropenone (DPC).

The CDR3 here is CASSLLTGPSYEQYF. The CDR3 DNA follows: TGTGCCAGCAGCTTATTAACAGGGCCCTCCTACGAGCAGTACTTC. The chain is built from TRBV7-8 and TRBJ2-7; a weak D match, TRBD1 (6 bases). Germline-derived CDR1 and CDR2 are SGHVS and FQNEAQ. V lost 2 bases, J lost 0 bases, and 11 bases lay in between. This CDR3 is built from 15 residues.